One and the same sample provided the 27 T cell receptor beta chains below, sequenced in a study of T cells in localized non-small cell lung cancer. The data were produced by immunoSEQ multiplex PCR, yet TCRdb's version contains in-frame clones alone and is incomplete. Among some 6,200 clones listed, under 25% were seen once. Here the sequenced sample was lung tumor tissue, taken before any cancer treatment. These receptors all stem from an older female donor with stage I lung adenocarcinoma.

This rearrangement joins TRBV5-1 to TRBJ2-7, with 7 bases fitting TRBD1. Germline V gives CDR1 SGHRS, CDR2 YFSETQ. The CDR3 is 15 amino acids. Trimming took 4 bases from V and 4 from J; bases not matched to a gene: 11. CDR3 bases: TGCGCCAGCAGCCCCGACAGGGTCCTTCTGTACGAGCAGTACTTC. This encodes CASSPDRVLLYEQYF.

This clone is medium-sized by share. The chain employs TRBV28 and TRBJ1-1; D not resolved. Trimming removed 7 bases at V and 0 bases at J, with 12 bases between. Germline V gives CDR1 MDHEN, CDR2 SYDVKM. The CDR3 contains 14 residues. CDR3 sequence (DNA): TGTGCCAGCAAAGTTGTTGGTTTGAACACTGAAGCTTTCTTT. Translated: CASKVVGLNTEAFF.

This rearrangement joins TRBV5-1 to TRBJ2-3; 7 bases map to TRBD2. Unmatched junction bases numbered 7, after V lost 4 bases and J lost 2 bases. Per germline, CDR1 SGHRS and CDR2 YFSETQ. This CDR3 has 15 amino acids. The chain's CDR3 is CASSPLAENTDTQYF. The CDR3 DNA is TGCGCCAGCAGCCCGCTAGCGGAGAACACAGATACGCAGTATTTT.

The V and J genes are TRBV6-8 and TRBJ1-1; D is uncertain. Germline V CDR1 and CDR2: MNHGY, SAAAGT. There are 14 residues in the CDR3. V lost 4 bases, J lost 4 bases, and 13 bases lay in between. The DNA of the CDR3 is TGTGCCAGCAGTTGGCAGGCTGGGGTCACTGAAGCTTTCTTT. The encoded protein is CASSWQAGVTEAFF.

J is TRBJ2-3 and V is TRBV11-3; TRBD1 agrees at 10 bases. This CDR3 region has 17 residues. Germline V CDR1 and CDR2: SGHNT, YENEEA. The V segment lost 0 bases and the J segment 1 base; nucleotides outside the gene matches: 4. Here the CDR3 DNA reads TGTGCCAGCAGCTTAGAGGGACAGGGGTACGGCACAGATACGCAGTATTTT. It encodes CASSLEGQGYGTDTQYF.

In this sample, this clone turned up a few times. The gene calls are TRBV11-3 and TRBJ1-1; D perhaps matches TRBD1 (6 bases). The CDR3 totals 16 residues. CDR1 and CDR2 (germline): SGHNT, YENEEA. The V and J ends lost 5 bases and 6 bases respectively, with 22 bases between them. The DNA of the CDR3 is TGTGCCAGCAGCCCAGGAGGACTCTCTGGGGGCGCTGAAGCTTTCTTT. The encoded protein is CASSPGGLSGGAEAFF.

This clone was observed many times. The rearrangement links TRBV11-3 to TRBJ2-3; 9 bases fit TRBD2. Germline-derived CDR1 and CDR2 are SGHNT and YENEEA. The CDR3 length is 15 residues. J gave up 4 bases and V 5 bases, and 7 bases lay outside the gene matches. CDR3 sequence (DNA): TGTGCCAGCAGCCAACCTAGCGGGATCTCAGATACGCAGTATTTT. Encoded protein: CASSQPSGISDTQYF. Full variable domain (rest looked up from reference TRBV11-3 and TRBJ2-3): EAGVVQSPRYKIIEKKQPVAFWCNPISGHNTLYWYLQNLGQGPELLIRYENEEAVDDSQLPKDRFSAERLKGVDSTLKIQPAELGDSAVYLCASSQPSGISDTQYFGPGTRLTVL.

On this clone itself: Other DNA sequences in this sample translate to the same CDR3. This sequence joins TRBV9 and TRBJ2-5; TRBD2 matches at 14 bases. CDR3 length equals 16 residues. V lost 4 bases to trimming and J lost 5 bases; unmatched junction nucleotides: 7. Germline lookup yields CDR1 SGDLS and CDR2 YYNGEE. The CDR3 reads CASSPGLAGVGETQYF. CDR3 in DNA: TGTGCCAGCAGCCCGGGACTAGCGGGAGTTGGGGAGACCCAGTACTTC.

This clone qualifies as large. This chain connects TRBV28 to TRBJ1-1; no clear D. Trimming stripped 5 bases from V and 1 base from J, with 14 bases between. The V gene's germline CDR1 is MDHEN and CDR2 SYDVKM. CDR3 length equals 15 residues. The CDR3 region is CASSGEAASNTEAFF. The CDR3 region has the DNA TGTGCCAGCAGTGGGGAGGCGGCTTCGAACACTGAAGCTTTCTTT.

Ten or more counts support this clone. The chain uses TRBV11-3 and TRBJ2-3; D is uncertain. Germline V lookup: CDR1 SGHNT, CDR2 YENEEA. The CDR3 is 17 residues long. V lost 0 bases to trimming and J lost 4 bases, with 17 bases between them. The CDR3 coding sequence is TGTGCCAGCAGCTTAGAAGGGCCCAGAAGTCGAGCAGATACGCAGTATTTT. Translation: CASSLEGPRSRADTQYF.

This chain links TRBV19 with TRBJ2-1, with 15 bases that match TRBD2. Germline V gives CDR1 LNHDA, CDR2 SQIVND (reference sequence). Trimming at V came to 5 bases and at J to 9 bases, leaving 14 bases not matched to a gene. The CDR3 totals 18 residues. CDR3 amino acids: CASSVGLAGGLVSSEQFF. Written as DNA, the CDR3 is TGTGCCAGTAGTGTGGGACTAGCGGGAGGCCTGGTTAGTAGTGAGCAGTTCTTC.

The gene calls are TRBV7-7 and TRBJ2-3, with 11 bases fitting TRBD2. Looked up from germline, CDR1 is SSHAT and CDR2 is FNYEAQ (reference sequence). The junction had 6 bases not matched to a gene; V was cut back by 5 bases and J by 2 bases. The CDR3 is made up of 16 amino acids. CDR3 bases: TGTGCCAGCAGCCCAGGGACTAGCGGACACACAGATACGCAGTATTTT. This encodes CASSPGTSGHTDTQYF.

This clone was found a few times. The CDR3 here is CATGGVENIQYF. DNA for the CDR3: TGTGCCACTGGAGGGGTCGAAAACATTCAGTACTTC. The rearrangement links TRBV6-8 to TRBJ2-4; tentative D call: TRBD2 (6 bases). The CDR3 extends over 12 amino acids. Trimming took off 10 bases at V and 5 bases at J, with 12 bases between the two ends. Germline V CDR1 and CDR2: MNHGY, SAAAGT.

By its share, this clone is large. The rearrangement uses TRBV6-8 and TRBJ2-1; 15 bases match TRBD2. The CDR3 length is 16 residues. Per the germline V gene, CDR1 is MNHGY and CDR2 is SAAAGT. Losses at the gene ends were 7 bases for V and 1 base for J; bases not matched to a gene: 2. For the CDR3, the DNA is TGTGCCAGCATTGGGACTAGCGGGAGGTCCTACAATGAGCAGTTCTTC. Translated: CASIGTSGRSYNEQFF.

The CDR3 sequence is CASSPVPQETQYF. DNA of the CDR3: TGTGCCAGCTCACCAGTCCCGCAAGAGACCCAGTACTTC. V gene TRBV18 combines with J gene TRBJ2-5; D remains ambiguous. V lost 2 bases and J 2 bases, leaving 6 bases between the germline ends. This CDR3 is 13 amino acids long. The germline CDR1 and CDR2 sequences are KGHSH and LQKENI. Drawing the rest from reference TRBV18 and TRBJ2-5, the complete variable domain is NAGVMQNPRHLVRRRGQEARLRCSPMKGHSHVYWYRQLPEEGLKFMVYLQKENIIDESGMPKERFSAEFPKEGPSILRIQQVVRGDSAAYFCASSPVPQETQYFGPGTRLLVL.

There are a few counts of this clone. The gene calls are TRBV11-3 and TRBJ1-2; 7 nucleotides match TRBD1. Germline V gives CDR1 SGHNT, CDR2 YENEEA. Unmatched junction bases numbered 8, after V lost 3 bases and J lost 1 base. The CDR3 totals 16 residues. CDR3 in DNA: TGTGCCAGCAGCTTCCGACAGGGTCCCTATAACTATGGCTACACCTTC. Its translation: CASSFRQGPYNYGYTF.

This chain joins TRBV5-1 and TRBJ1-3; D is unclear. The germline gives CDR1 SGHRS, CDR2 YFSETQ. CDR3 length: 14 amino acids. Trimming cost V 0 bases and J 4 bases, with 8 bases left between them. The CDR3 is CASSLEQAGNTIYF. Written as DNA, the CDR3 is TGCGCCAGCAGCTTGGAGCAGGCCGGAAACACCATATATTTT.

V and J are TRBV5-1 and TRBJ2-7; 10 positions agree with TRBD2. The V gene's germline CDR1 is SGHRS and CDR2 YFSETQ. V shed 0 bases and J 10 bases; nucleotides not matched to a gene: 10. The CDR3 is 15 residues long. The CDR3 spells CASSLGTSGGAEQYF. The CDR3 bases are TGCGCCAGCAGCTTGGGAACGAGCGGGGGGGCGGAACAGTACTTC.

The CDR3, as DNA: TGTGCCAGCAGTTACGGGAGGGCCACAGATACGCAGTATTTT. Protein product: CASSYGRATDTQYF. The chain has TRBV6-8 and TRBJ2-3, with 7 bases identical to TRBD2. From germline, CDR1 is MNHGY and CDR2 SAAAGT. CDR3 length equals 14 residues. The ends lost 2 bases at V and 2 bases at J; junction bases unmatched: 1.

This clone was seen a handful of times. V usage is TRBV9 and J usage is TRBJ2-3; D possibly uses TRBD1 or TRBD2 (6 bases each). The V end was cut by 3 bases, the J end by 8 bases, with 10 bases between. CDR1 is SGDLS, CDR2 YYNGEE, per germline. The CDR3 consists of 12 residues. The CDR3 sequence is CASSAEGGTQYF. CDR3 nucleotide sequence: TGTGCCAGCAGCGCGGAGGGGGGTACGCAGTATTTT.

By proportion, this clone is medium-sized. V and J are TRBV11-3 and TRBJ2-5, with 10 bases aligning to TRBD2. V dropped 3 bases and J dropped 4; count of bases not matched to a gene: 11. The CDR3 is made up of 17 amino acids. The germline CDR1 and CDR2 sequences are SGHNT and YENEEA. DNA for the CDR3: TGTGCCAGCAGCTTGCAAGGTGGAGCGGGAGGGGGAGAGACCCAGTACTTC. Encoded protein: CASSLQGGAGGGETQYF.

This clone is medium-sized in the sample. The gene calls are TRBV9 and TRBJ2-6; 8 bases fit TRBD2. Looked up from germline, CDR1 is SGDLS and CDR2 is YYNGEE. The CDR3 spans 18 residues. V lost 0 bases to trimming and J lost 0 bases; unmatched junction nucleotides: 5. The CDR3 sequence is CASSVGPGGFSGANVLTF. For the CDR3, the DNA is TGTGCCAGCAGCGTAGGACCGGGAGGGTTCTCTGGGGCCAACGTCCTGACTTTC.

By share, this clone counts as medium-sized. One junction end disagrees with the germline gene, perhaps due to a read error. The V gene is TRBV28, the J gene TRBJ2-7, with 8 bases fitting TRBD2. Germline values: CDR1 MDHEN, CDR2 SYDVKM. This CDR3 has 13 amino acids. CDR3 loop: CASTLAGSEAQYF. CDR3 bases: TGTGCCAGCACTTTAGCGGGGTCCGAGGCGCAGTACTTC.

This clone appeared a few times. V is TRBV11-3 and J is TRBJ2-5; no clear D gene. Germline lookup yields CDR1 SGHNT and CDR2 YENEEA. The CDR3 extends over 14 amino acids. Trimming took off 5 bases at V and 3 bases at J, with 13 bases between the two ends. CDR3 sequence reads: CASSPAPGEETQYF. CDR3 coding DNA: TGTGCCAGCAGCCCGGCGCCCGGTGAAGAGACCCAGTACTTC.

V usage is TRBV14 and J usage is TRBJ2-1; the match to TRBD2 covers 10 bases. The CDR3 length is 16 residues. Per the germline V gene, CDR1 is SGHDN and CDR2 is FVKESK. The trim removed 2 bases at V and 5 bases at J, leaving 6 bases unmatched. Written as DNA, the CDR3 is TGTGCCAGCAGCCAACGACTAGCGGGTTCCGACAATGAGCAGTTCTTC. Its translation is CASSQRLAGSDNEQFF.

The chain employs TRBV28 and TRBJ2-3; 8 bases map to TRBD1. Germline CDR1 and CDR2: MDHEN and SYDVKM. The CDR3 runs to 14 residues. V shed 6 bases and J 5 bases; nucleotides not matched to a gene: 7. The CDR3, as DNA: TGTGCCAGCAGGCAGACAGGGGCTGTAGATACGCAGTATTTT. This sequence encodes CASRQTGAVDTQYF. Filled out from reference TRBV28 and TRBJ2-3, the complete variable domain reads DVKVTQSSRYLVKRTGEKVFLECVQDMDHENMFWYRQDPGLGLRLIYFSYDVKMKEKGDIPEGYSVSREKKERFSLILESASTNQTSMYLCASRQTGAVDTQYFGPGTRLTVL.

J is TRBJ1-1 and V is TRBV19; weak D call: TRBD1 (5 bases). The CDR3 sequence is 13 residues long. From germline, CDR1 is LNHDA and CDR2 SQIVND (reference sequence). V was shortened by 2 bases and J by 6 bases, with 10 bases between the two germline ends. The CDR3: CASSIPTVPEAFF. CDR3 DNA sequence: TGTGCCAGTAGTATACCGACAGTCCCTGAAGCTTTCTTT.